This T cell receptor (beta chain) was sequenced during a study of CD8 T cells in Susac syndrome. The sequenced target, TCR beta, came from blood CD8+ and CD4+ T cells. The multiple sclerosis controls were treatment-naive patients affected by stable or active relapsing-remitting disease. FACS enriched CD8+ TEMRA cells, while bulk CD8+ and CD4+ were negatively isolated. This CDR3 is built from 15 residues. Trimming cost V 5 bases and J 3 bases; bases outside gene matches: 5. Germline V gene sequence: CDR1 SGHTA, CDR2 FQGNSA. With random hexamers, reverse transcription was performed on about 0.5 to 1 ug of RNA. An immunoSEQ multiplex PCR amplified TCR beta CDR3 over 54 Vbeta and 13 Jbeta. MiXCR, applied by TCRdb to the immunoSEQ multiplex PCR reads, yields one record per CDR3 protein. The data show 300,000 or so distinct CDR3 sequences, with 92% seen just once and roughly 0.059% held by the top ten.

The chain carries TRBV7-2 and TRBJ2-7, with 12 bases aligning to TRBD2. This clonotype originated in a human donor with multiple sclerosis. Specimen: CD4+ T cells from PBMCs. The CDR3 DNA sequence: TGTGCCAGCAGCCCCGAACTAGCGGGAGGCTACGAGCAGTACTTC. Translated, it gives CASSPELAGGYEQYF.